The clone carrying this T cell receptor (beta chain) was observed many times. Its target is not known. The entry originates in a study of CD8 T cells in ankylosing spondylitis. CDR3 length equals 15 residues. J was trimmed by 6 bases and V by 10 bases; bases with no gene match: 13. General study results and limits: Certain motif variants had earlier appeared in reactive arthritis synovial fluid and blood. Typical of ankylosing spondylitis blood, it appeared, was a TCR beta motif of about eight highly homologous variants. Reportedly, significant enrichment of disease-linked clones occurred in matched ankylosing spondylitis synovial fluid.

TCRdb re-analysed the 5' RACE reads in MiXCR, keeping a single row per CDR3 protein. The sample holds some 220,000 distinct CDR3 sequences, under 12% seen once. The origin of this receptor is a male donor with ankylosing spondylitis or in good health (not recorded which). The gene calls are TRBV12-3 or TRBV12-4 and TRBJ2-3, with 10 bases aligning to TRBD1. The sequencing sample was made of blood, either unsorted or a sorted T cell fraction (not recorded which). The CDR3 reads CATTPGTGDGDTQYF. The CDR3 bases are TGTGCCACCACCCCCGGGACAGGGGACGGGGATACGCAGTATTTT.